The text below deals with one T cell receptor beta chain. This clone was seen a handful of times. The antigen it binds to is not known. The input lacks base qualities; no much larger clone sits a single base away. The data originate from a study of CD8+ T cells in alopecia areata (dated by TCRdb to the late 2010s). Concerning the study at large: Treated patients were enrolled in an open-label pilot trial of oral tofacitinib at 5 to 10 mg twice daily for moderate-to-severe alopecia areata. Patients stayed on tofacitinib for 6 to 18 months and then had 6 months of follow-up off drug so that delayed response and recurrence could be assessed. The SALT score, which quantifies the percentage of affected scalp surface area, was used to measure disease severity in treated patients. High-throughput TCRbeta sequencing was used to examine T cell clonal expansion in alopecia areata in both the C3H/HeJ mouse model and human patients. In humans, TCRbeta sequencing was performed on scalp tissue and on sorted CD4+ and CD8+ peripheral blood T cells from healthy controls and from patients with patchy or totalis/universalis alopecia areata. Patients on tofacitinib were biopsied at baseline and after 4 and 24 weeks of treatment, and several of the patients also had a later scalp biopsy. Scalp clonality was compared across normal scalp (n=4), patchy alopecia areata scalp (n=8), and alopecia totalis/universalis scalp (n=8). RNA was extracted with the PAXgene miRNA kit for fixed scalp, the miRNeasy kit for PBMCs, and the RNeasy kit for mouse skin. TCRbeta CDR3 regions were amplified by immunoSEQ multiplex PCR using 35 Vbeta forward and 13 Jbeta reverse primers. On the study overall, not on this receptor specifically: Many expanded lesional clones were found to persist in scalp and blood during tofacitinib treatment, and relapse after treatment cessation may be partly explained by this persistence. Scalp clonality and the number of expanded CD8+ clones among the top 100 scalp clones were significantly decreased by tofacitinib. Unlike mouse skin, which is dominated by gammadelta T cells, normal human skin has resident alphabeta T cells that are also sequenced, and this complicates analysis of the scalp TCR repertoire. Shared TCR sequences between patients were less evident than in mice, which may be partly attributable to HLA diversity in the patient population. Compared with normal scalp, lesional scalp, particularly in alopecia totalis/universalis, had higher clonality and more expanded CD8+ clones, which suggests antigenic drive. Because the treated cohort was small and had only one nonresponder, larger studies are needed to examine links between baseline CD8+ expansion and response.

V sheds 5 bases and J sheds 1 base, leaving 10 bases between their ends. The germline V gene gives CDR1 as SGHTA and CDR2 as FQGTGA. Taken from cysteine to phenylalanine, the CDR3 has 14 residues. The only DNA kept is the CDR3, 42 bases in frame from the first base. Library preparation employed the immunoSEQ multiplex PCR assay. RNA was extracted from all samples and reverse transcribed into cDNA as template for TCR sequencing. SuperScript III was used to make first-strand cDNA, primed with a 2:1 mix of oligo-dT and random hexamers. Amplification bias was assessed with a synthetic immune receptor repertoire, and residual bias was removed computationally. In the original analysis: After raw reads were preprocessed to remove errors, the CDR3 was defined following IMGT conventions as running from the conserved cysteine to phenylalanine. Clonality was computed as 1 minus the Shannon entropy, with the entropy normalized by log2 of the number of productive unique TCRs. Whether each scalp clone was CD4 or CD8 was inferred by checking scalp TCRbeta sequences against the CD4 and CD8 repertoires from sorted blood. TCRdb holds this immuneACCESS table with in-frame rearrangements only. Some clones are missing; in checked studies, unresolved V genes explain under half, and the rest has no known cause. V and J calls and clone size are copied from that table; D and trimming were computed from the DNA. A total of roughly 120,000 clones appear in this sample, around 56% of them only once. The ten largest clones capture 0.46% of the sample.

Per the publication, the time point label means: approximately 4 weeks on oral tofacitinib. The treatment or condition label of this sample denotes: oral pan-JAK inhibitor, 5-10 mg twice daily. From alopecia areata patients, peripheral blood was collected along with lesional scalp punch biopsies. PBMCs were separated by density centrifugation and stained for CD3, CD4 and CD8, after which CD4+ and CD8+ T cells were sorted on a FACSAria. The receptor was derived from a human donor with alopecia areata. Rearrangement joined TRBV7-3 to TRBJ2-3, with a tentative D gene TRBD1 over 6 matching bases. The specimen comprised CD4+ T cells sorted from blood, sampled at week 4, from a patient treated with tofacitinib. The bases are TGTGCCAGCAGCCCGACAGGTGGCACAGATACGCAGTATTTT. Its protein product is CASSPTGGTDTQYF.